Listed below are T cell receptor beta chains from one sample, sequenced in a study of T cell responses to AZD1222 COVID-19 vaccine. Sequencing was performed with immunoSEQ multiplex PCR; in TCRdb, only in-frame clones are kept and a portion is missing. The table lists 75,000 to 95,000 clones, 70% to 90% of them singletons, with more than 10% in the top ten. The material was peripheral blood, obtained on day 0 of AZD1222 vaccination. The receptor source for this set is an adult in good health. The CDR3 runs from the conserved cysteine through the conserved F or W. The order of the fields is clone size, V gene, D gene, J gene, CDR3 DNA, CDR3 protein. A D gene is named only where the DNA matches it firmly. The listing skips clone size in some rows; elsewhere it reads once, few, many or a size class.

once	TRBV6-4	NA	TRBJ1-1	TGTGCCAGCAGATACACAGCAGCCACTGAAGCTTTCTTT	CASRYTAATEAFF
NA	TRBV7-2	NA	TRBJ2-5	TGTGCCAGCAGCTTAGCGACGACTAGTTTCCAAGAGACCCAGTACTTC	CASSLATTSFQETQYF
NA	TRBV7-8	NA	TRBJ1-1	TGTGCCAGCAGCCGGGAAAGACATCTTGAAGCTTTCTTT	CASSRERHLEAFF
NA	TRBV5-1	NA	TRBJ1-1	TGCGCCAGCAGCCATACTGTTGAACCATTGAACACTGAAGCTTTCTTT	CASSHTVEPLNTEAFF
NA	TRBV5-1	NA	TRBJ2-7	TGCGCCAGCAGCTTGGATAGAATACTACACGAGCAGTACTTC	CASSLDRILHEQYF
NA	TRBV7-7	NA	TRBJ1-1	TGTGCTAGCAGCGCTCAGGATAACACTGAAGCTTTCTTT	CASSAQDNTEAFF
NA	TRBV21-1	NA	TRBJ1-5	TGTGCCAGCAGCAAAGCTAGCGACAGGGGAGGTCAGCCCCAGCATTTT	CASSKASDRGGQPQHF
few	TRBV27	NA	TRBJ1-1	TGTGCCAGCAGTTCTACAGGGAGCACTGAAGCTTTCTTT	CASSSTGSTEAFF
once	TRBV5-8	NA	TRBJ2-7	TGTGCCAGCAGCCCTGGGACCCGGGGGCAGTACTTC	CASSPGTRGQYF
NA	TRBV7-2	TRBD1	TRBJ2-7	TGTGCCAGCAGCAGCCGGACAGGGAACGAGCAGTACTTC	CASSSRTGNEQYF
NA	TRBV7-2	TRBD1	TRBJ1-4	TGTGCCAGCAGCTCGAACAGGGGTAGTGAAAAACTGTTTTTT	CASSSNRGSEKLFF
NA	TRBV30	TRBD1	TRBJ1-5	TGTGCCTGGAGTGACCGGATGACAGGGGACAGTCAGCCCCAGCATTTT	CAWSDRMTGDSQPQHF
NA	TRBV7-2	TRBD1	TRBJ1-1	TGTGCCAGCAGCCCAGAGGGGGGACAGGGTTGGACTGAAGCTTTCTTT	CASSPEGGQGWTEAFF
NA	TRBV7-2	NA	TRBJ2-7	TGTGCCAGCAGCTACACCTACGAGCAGTACTTC	CASSYTYEQYF
once	TRBV6-2/TRBV6-3	NA	TRBJ1-5	TGTGCCAGCAGTTACTCGAGCTATCAGCCCCAGCATTTT	CASSYSSYQPQHF
NA	TRBV3-1/TRBV3-2	NA	TRBJ2-5	TGTGCCAGCTCCGGCGTCCCGGCGACCCAGTACTTC	CASSGVPATQYF
NA	TRBV7-9	NA	TRBJ2-3	TGTGCCAGCAGCTTAGGGCTGGGGGGGGCAAATACGCAGTATTTT	CASSLGLGGANTQYF
NA	TRBV9	NA	TRBJ2-3	TGTGCCAGCTCACCCTGGGGCACAGATACGCAGTATTTT	CASSPWGTDTQYF
NA	TRBV9	NA	TRBJ2-2	TGTGCCAGCAGCGGATATCTCTCCGGGGGCGTTAGGAGCACCGGGGAGCTGTTTTTT	CASSGYLSGGVRSTGELFF
NA	TRBV19	NA	TRBJ2-5	TGTGCCAGTAGTATAGGGCTGAGGGAGACCCAGTACTTC	CASSIGLRETQYF
NA	TRBV6-2/TRBV6-3	NA	TRBJ1-2	TGTGCCAGCAGTTACATCGGCAGATGGTTGTATGGCTACACCTTC	CASSYIGRWLYGYTF
once	TRBV11-3	NA	TRBJ2-7	TGTGCCAGCGAAAAGACGGGATCCTACGAGCAGTACTTC	CASEKTGSYEQYF
NA	TRBV12-3/TRBV12-4	TRBD1	TRBJ2-3	TGTGCCAGCAGGATTGGACAGGGCAAGGAGTATTTT	CASRIGQGKEYF
few	TRBV6-2/TRBV6-3	NA	TRBJ2-3	TGTGCCAGCAGCGAACAGGAAGATACGCAGTATTTT	CASSEQEDTQYF
few	TRBV30	TRBD1	TRBJ1-1	TGTGCCTGGAGTGTTTATCACAGGGGGCACACTGAAGCTTTCTTT	CAWSVYHRGHTEAFF
NA	TRBV6-2/TRBV6-3	NA	TRBJ1-1	TGTGCCAGCAGTTACCAACGTCCGGGACTACTTGAAGCTTTCTTT	CASSYQRPGLLEAFF
NA	TRBV28	NA	TRBJ1-2	TGTGCCAGCAGTTTTGGTGGGTATGGCTACACCTTC	CASSFGGYGYTF
NA	TRBV7-2	NA	TRBJ2-3	TGTGCCAGCAGCCCAGGAAGGGGGGCGAGGGCAGATACGCAGTATTTT	CASSPGRGARADTQYF
once	TRBV7-3	TRBD1	TRBJ2-5	TGTGCCAGCAGCCCGGACAGGGGGCGAGAGACCCAGTACTTC	CASSPDRGRETQYF
NA	TRBV10-3	TRBD1	TRBJ1-6	TGTGCCTCGCGGGACAGTAGCTCCTATAATTCACCCCTCCACTTT	CASRDSSSYNSPLHF
NA	TRBV5-1	TRBD2	TRBJ2-3	TGCGCCAGCTCCGAGGGACTAGCGTCCGATACGCAGTATTTT	CASSEGLASDTQYF